This is a list of T cell receptor beta chains from one sample in a study of cytomegalovirus exposure and HLA in healthy donors. Data came from immunoSEQ multiplex PCR; TCRdb stores just in-frame clones and leaves some out. The data contain approximately 200,000 clones, 70% to 80% of them singletons. Material for sequencing was PBMCs. These receptors originate from a girl between 10 and 17 years old in good health and CMV-seropositive. Each CDR3 is given with its conserved first and last residue. Each record gives: J gene, V gene, D gene, CDR3 length, clone size, CDR3 protein, CDR3 DNA. A D gene is named only where the DNA matches it firmly. Rows give clone size only sometimes, using once, few, many, or a class for an expanded clone.

j_gene: TRBJ2-2
v_gene: TRBV4-1
d_gene: TRBD1
len: 15
abundance: .
CDR3aa: CASSLGQVNTGELFF
CDR3nt: TGCGCCAGCAGCCTAGGACAGGTCAACACCGGGGAGCTGTTTTTT

j_gene: TRBJ2-1
v_gene: TRBV18
d_gene: .
len: 15
abundance: .
CDR3aa: CASSPIWGADNEQFF
CDR3nt: TGTGCCAGCTCACCAATCTGGGGCGCTGACAATGAGCAGTTCTTC

j_gene: TRBJ2-7
v_gene: TRBV7-7
d_gene: .
len: 13
abundance: .
CDR3aa: CASSSEAGGEQYF
CDR3nt: TGTGCCAGCAGTTCTGAGGCCGGGGGCGAGCAGTACTTC

j_gene: TRBJ2-1
v_gene: TRBV9
d_gene: .
len: 13
abundance: .
CDR3aa: CASSAGTLGEQFF
CDR3nt: TGTGCCAGCAGCGCCGGGACACTTGGTGAGCAGTTCTTC

j_gene: TRBJ2-3
v_gene: TRBV27
d_gene: .
len: 15
abundance: .
CDR3aa: CASSPQDSLTDTQYF
CDR3nt: TGTGCCAGCAGTCCCCAGGACAGCCTCACAGATACGCAGTATTTT

j_gene: TRBJ1-3
v_gene: TRBV25-1
d_gene: .
len: 15
abundance: .
CDR3aa: CASSADSSSGNTIYF
CDR3nt: TGTGCCAGCTCCGCGGACTCCAGCTCTGGAAACACCATATATTTT

j_gene: TRBJ1-5
v_gene: TRBV27
d_gene: TRBD1
len: 15
abundance: .
CDR3aa: CASSLYGTGDQPQHF
CDR3nt: TGTGCCAGCAGTCTCTACGGGACAGGGGATCAGCCCCAGCATTTT

j_gene: TRBJ2-4
v_gene: TRBV6-1
d_gene: .
len: 16
abundance: .
CDR3aa: CASSVGELIAKNIQYF
CDR3nt: TGTGCCAGCAGTGTTGGAGAACTGATAGCCAAAAACATTCAGTACTTC

j_gene: TRBJ1-3
v_gene: TRBV11-2
d_gene: .
len: 15
abundance: .
CDR3aa: CASSSDPLGRNTIYF
CDR3nt: TGTGCCAGCAGCTCGGACCCCCTCGGGAGAAACACCATATATTTT

j_gene: TRBJ1-4
v_gene: TRBV6-1
d_gene: .
len: 13
abundance: .
CDR3aa: CASMTATNEKLFF
CDR3nt: TGTGCCAGCATGACAGCAACTAATGAAAAACTGTTTTTT

j_gene: TRBJ2-7
v_gene: TRBV5-1
d_gene: .
len: 14
abundance: .
CDR3aa: CASSLSRSSYEQYF
CDR3nt: TGCGCCAGCAGCTTGTCCAGGTCTTCCTACGAGCAGTACTTC

j_gene: TRBJ2-2
v_gene: TRBV7-9
d_gene: TRBD2
len: 13
abundance: .
CDR3aa: CATSGTSAGELFF
CDR3nt: TGTGCCACTTCCGGGACTAGCGCCGGGGAGCTGTTTTTT

j_gene: TRBJ2-5
v_gene: TRBV7-2
d_gene: .
len: 14
abundance: .
CDR3aa: CASSPGGLKETQYF
CDR3nt: TGTGCCAGCAGCCCGGGTGGTCTAAAAGAGACCCAGTACTTC

j_gene: TRBJ2-3
v_gene: TRBV7-2
d_gene: .
len: 14
abundance: few
CDR3aa: CASSLAGGPLTQYF
CDR3nt: TGTGCCAGCAGCTTAGCGGGGGGGCCCCTCACGCAGTATTTT

j_gene: TRBJ2-1
v_gene: TRBV19
d_gene: .
len: 16
abundance: .
CDR3aa: CASTPTRDSTYSEQFF
CDR3nt: TGTGCCAGTACCCCAACCCGGGACTCGACCTACAGCGAGCAGTTCTTC

j_gene: TRBJ2-7
v_gene: TRBV10-3
d_gene: .
len: 13
abundance: .
CDR3aa: CASTPGVLYEQYF
CDR3nt: TGTGCCAGCACTCCCGGGGTTCTCTACGAGCAGTACTTC

j_gene: TRBJ2-5
v_gene: TRBV10-3
d_gene: TRBD2
len: 16
abundance: once
CDR3aa: CAISDQRGSQFETQYF
CDR3nt: TGTGCCATCAGTGACCAGCGGGGAAGTCAGTTTGAGACCCAGTACTTC

j_gene: TRBJ2-1
v_gene: TRBV18
d_gene: TRBD2
len: 16
abundance: .
CDR3aa: CASSPSGTSGYNEQFF
CDR3nt: TGTGCCAGCTCACCATCCGGGACTAGCGGCTACAATGAGCAGTTCTTC

j_gene: TRBJ2-7
v_gene: TRBV11-3
d_gene: TRBD2
len: 15
abundance: few
CDR3aa: CASSLAAGGYYEQYF
CDR3nt: TGTGCCAGCAGCTTGGCAGCGGGGGGATACTACGAGCAGTACTTC

j_gene: TRBJ2-3
v_gene: TRBV7-9
d_gene: .
len: 17
abundance: .
CDR3aa: CASSLDGGGLRTDTQYF
CDR3nt: TGTGCCAGCAGCCTAGACGGGGGTGGGTTACGTACAGATACGCAGTATTTT

j_gene: TRBJ2-2
v_gene: TRBV10-2
d_gene: .
len: 15
abundance: .
CDR3aa: CASRLGTRGSGELFF
CDR3nt: TGCGCCAGCAGACTAGGGACCAGGGGAAGCGGGGAGCTGTTTTTT

j_gene: TRBJ1-6
v_gene: TRBV5-4
d_gene: .
len: 16
abundance: .
CDR3aa: CASSLVGQVYNSPLHF
CDR3nt: TGTGCCAGCAGCTTGGTTGGGCAGGTCTATAATTCACCCCTCCACTTT